The clone carrying this TCR beta chain was picked up a small number of times. Antigen unknown. The V gene's germline CDR1 is SGHDT and CDR2 YYEEEE. After removal of 1 base from V and 0 bases from J, the junction contained 5 bases not matched to a gene. The CDR3 spans 18 residues. The record originates from a study of blood T cells in healthy people across ages. Study-level findings and limits: Investigators treated diversity estimates from one million T cells as underestimates.

The second PCR ran roughly 6 to 11 cycles with a sample-barcoded 5' primer and J-beta primers. MiXCR, applied by TCRdb to the 5' RACE reads, yields one record per CDR3 protein. The sample includes around 1,800,000 distinct CDR3 sequences, about two fifths seen only once; the top ten take around 23%. The sequencing input was blood. This chain uses TRBV5-6 with TRBJ2-6; 9 positions agree with TRBD1. This clonotype was sampled from a human donor in good health. As DNA, the CDR3 is TGTGCCAGCAGCTTGTTCCGGGACAGGGCCTCTGGGGCCAACGTCCTGACTTTC. Amino acid sequence: CASSLFRDRASGANVLTF.